These 6 T cell receptor beta chains were sequenced from one sample in a study of spatial heterogeneity in lung cancer. This sample's time point: sample taken at primary tumor resection. No antigen is known for these receptors. TCRdb fed the 5' RACE reads into MiXCR, producing one record per CDR3 protein. The repertoire holds 12,000 or so distinct CDR3 sequences, with roughly 15% as singletons. The study, taken as a whole, reports: Counts of expanded alpha and beta TCRs within tumors tracked the tumor nonsynonymous mutation count.

Sequencing used lung tumor tissue, obtained at surgery. These receptors were collected from a male donor with early-stage non-small cell lung cancer.

This clonotype was recorded at least ten times. The chain couples TRBV7-9 to TRBJ1-1, with no clear D. The CDR3 extends over 15 amino acids. V was clipped by 0 bases and J by 5 bases, with 13 bases between them. Germline lookup yields CDR1 SEHNR and CDR2 FQNEAQ (reference sequence). As DNA, the CDR3 is TGTGCCAGCAGCTTAGCCGGGATCCTGGGGACTGAAGCTTTCTTT. It is translated as CASSLAGILGTEAFF.

There are many counts of this clonotype. V gene TRBV11-2 combines with J gene TRBJ2-1; D gene uncertain. V lost 5 bases, J lost 7 bases, and 12 bases lay in between. This CDR3 contains 13 residues. The germline CDR1 and CDR2 sequences are SGHAT and FQNNGV. The DNA of the CDR3 is TGTGCCAGCAGCCTGATGTGGCGTAATGAGCAGTTCTTC. Amino acids: CASSLMWRNEQFF.

Only a few counts were recorded for this clonotype. V is TRBV7-2 and J is TRBJ2-2; D gene unclear. Trimming removed 5 bases from V and 3 bases from J, with 10 bases in between. Looked up from germline, CDR1 is SGHTA and CDR2 is FQGNSA. CDR3 size: 14 residues. The CDR3 DNA reads TGTGCCAGCAGCCCCCACTTGGACACCGGGGAGCTGTTTTTT. Its protein is CASSPHLDTGELFF.

This clonotype has just a few counts. J is TRBJ2-7 and V is TRBV6-6; possibly TRBD2 for D (5 bases). The germline V gene has CDR1 MNHNY and CDR2 SVGAGI (reference sequence). V lost 8 bases and J 2 bases, leaving 13 bases between the germline ends. This CDR3 is 13 amino acids long. DNA of the CDR3: TGTGCCAGCGGGGAGCGAACCCCCTACGAGCAGTACTTC. Its translation is CASGERTPYEQYF.

This clonotype came up many times. The chain uses TRBV6-5 and TRBJ2-7; tentatively, D is TRBD2 (5 bases). Germline V lookup: CDR1 MNHEY, CDR2 SVGAGI. V was trimmed by 6 bases and J by 5 bases, leaving 14 bases between them. The CDR3 extends over 13 amino acids. CDR3 residues: CASSPQSGDEQYF. The CDR3 region has the DNA TGTGCCAGCAGCCCCCAGAGCGGCGACGAGCAGTACTTC.

The rearrangement joins TRBV5-1 to TRBJ1-1, with TRBD1 matching over 7 bases. J lost 0 bases, V lost 1 base, and 6 bases had no gene match. The CDR3 covers 16 residues. The germline V gene has CDR1 SGHRS and CDR2 YFSETQ. The CDR3 DNA reads TGCGCCAGCAGCTTGAACGGCAGGGGGTTGAACACTGAAGCTTTCTTT. It yields the protein CASSLNGRGLNTEAFF.